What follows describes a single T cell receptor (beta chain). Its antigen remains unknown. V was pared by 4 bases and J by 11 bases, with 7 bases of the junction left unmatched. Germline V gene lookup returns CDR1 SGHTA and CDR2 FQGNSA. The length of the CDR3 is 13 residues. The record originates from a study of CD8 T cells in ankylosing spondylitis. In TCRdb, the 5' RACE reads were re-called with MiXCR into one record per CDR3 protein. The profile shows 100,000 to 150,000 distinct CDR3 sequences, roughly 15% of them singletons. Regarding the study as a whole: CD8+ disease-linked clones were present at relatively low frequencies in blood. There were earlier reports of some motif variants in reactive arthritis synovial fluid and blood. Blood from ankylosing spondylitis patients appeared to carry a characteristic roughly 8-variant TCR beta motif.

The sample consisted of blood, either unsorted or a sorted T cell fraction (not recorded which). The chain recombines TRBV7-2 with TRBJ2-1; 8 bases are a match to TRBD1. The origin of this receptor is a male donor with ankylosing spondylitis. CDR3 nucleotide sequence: TGTGCCAGCAGCTCCCCGGGACAGGCGAAGCAGTTCTTC. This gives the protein CASSSPGQAKQFF.